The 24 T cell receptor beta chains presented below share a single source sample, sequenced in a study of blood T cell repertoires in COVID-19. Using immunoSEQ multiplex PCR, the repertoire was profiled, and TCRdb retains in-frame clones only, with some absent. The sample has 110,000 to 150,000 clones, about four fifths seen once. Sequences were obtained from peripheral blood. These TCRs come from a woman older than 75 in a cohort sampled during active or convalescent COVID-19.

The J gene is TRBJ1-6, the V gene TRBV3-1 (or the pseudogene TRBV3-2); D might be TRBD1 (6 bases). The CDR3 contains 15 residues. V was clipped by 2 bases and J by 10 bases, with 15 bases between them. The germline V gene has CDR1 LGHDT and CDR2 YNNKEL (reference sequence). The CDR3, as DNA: TGTGCCAGCAGCCAACTCGTTGGGACACAGTCACCCCTCCACTTT. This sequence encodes CASSQLVGTQSPLHF.

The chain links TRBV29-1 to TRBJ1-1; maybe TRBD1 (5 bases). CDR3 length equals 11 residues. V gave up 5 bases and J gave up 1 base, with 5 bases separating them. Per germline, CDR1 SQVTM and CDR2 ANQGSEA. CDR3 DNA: TGCAGCGTTACAGGGAACACTGAAGCTTTCTTT. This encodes CSVTGNTEAFF.

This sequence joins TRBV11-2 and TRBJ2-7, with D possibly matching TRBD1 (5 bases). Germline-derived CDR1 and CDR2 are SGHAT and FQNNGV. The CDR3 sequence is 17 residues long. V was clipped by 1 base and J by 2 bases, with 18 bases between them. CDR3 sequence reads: CASSLGLFRESPYEQYF. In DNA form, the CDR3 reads TGTGCCAGCAGCTTAGGCCTCTTCAGGGAATCCCCCTACGAGCAGTACTTC.

The CDR3 spells CASGFWGGGTGELFF. The DNA for the CDR3 is TGTGCTAGTGGTTTTTGGGGCGGGGGCACCGGGGAGCTGTTTTTT. The rearrangement joins TRBV12-5 to TRBJ2-2, with 7 bases fitting TRBD2. The germline gives CDR1 LGHNT, CDR2 FRNRAP. The trim removed 3 bases at V and 4 bases at J, leaving 5 bases unmatched. The CDR3 has 15 residues.

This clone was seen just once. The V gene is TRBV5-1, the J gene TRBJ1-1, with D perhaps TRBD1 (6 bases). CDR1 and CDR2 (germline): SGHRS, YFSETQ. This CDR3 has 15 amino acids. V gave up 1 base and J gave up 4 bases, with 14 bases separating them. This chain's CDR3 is CASSLTGSEGTEAFF. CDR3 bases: TGCGCCAGCAGCTTGACAGGGTCCGAGGGCACTGAAGCTTTCTTT.

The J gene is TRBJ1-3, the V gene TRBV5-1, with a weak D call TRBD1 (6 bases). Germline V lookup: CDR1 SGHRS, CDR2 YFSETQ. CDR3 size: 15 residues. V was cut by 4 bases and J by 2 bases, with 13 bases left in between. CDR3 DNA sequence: TGCGCCAGCAGCCCCTTGGGGGCGGCTGGAAACACCATATATTTT. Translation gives CASSPLGAAGNTIYF.

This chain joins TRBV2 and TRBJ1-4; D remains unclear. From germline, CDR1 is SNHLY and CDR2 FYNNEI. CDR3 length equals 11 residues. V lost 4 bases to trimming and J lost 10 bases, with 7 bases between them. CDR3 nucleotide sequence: TGTGCCAGCAGTGTCGGTGCAAAACTGTTTTTT. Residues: CASSVGAKLFF. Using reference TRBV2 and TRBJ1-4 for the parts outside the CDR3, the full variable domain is EPEVTQTPSHQVTQMGQEVILRCVPISNHLYFYWYRQILGQKVEFLVSFYNNEISEKSEIFDDQFSVERPDGSNFTLKIRSTKLEDSAMYFCASSVGAKLFFGSGTQLSVL.

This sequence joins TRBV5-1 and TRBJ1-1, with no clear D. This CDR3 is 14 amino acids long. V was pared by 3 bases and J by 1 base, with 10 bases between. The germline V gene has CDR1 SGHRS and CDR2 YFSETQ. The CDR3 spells CASSSAVANTEAFF. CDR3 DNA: TGCGCCAGCAGCTCGGCGGTGGCGAACACTGAAGCTTTCTTT. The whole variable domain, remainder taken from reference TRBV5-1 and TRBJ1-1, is KAGVTQTPRYLIKTRGQQVTLSCSPISGHRSVSWYQQTPGQGLQFLFEYFSETQRNKGNFPGRFSGRQFSNSRSEMNVSTLELGDSALYLCASSSAVANTEAFFGQGTRLTVV.

In nucleotides, the CDR3 is TGTGCCAGCTCACCCCAAACGAGCAACTATGGCTACACCTTC. Its protein product is CASSPQTSNYGYTF. V is TRBV18 and J is TRBJ1-2; no clear D gene. CDR3 size: 14 residues. V shed 3 bases and J shed 2 bases, with 10 bases lying between them. Germline V CDR1 and CDR2: KGHSH, LQKENI.

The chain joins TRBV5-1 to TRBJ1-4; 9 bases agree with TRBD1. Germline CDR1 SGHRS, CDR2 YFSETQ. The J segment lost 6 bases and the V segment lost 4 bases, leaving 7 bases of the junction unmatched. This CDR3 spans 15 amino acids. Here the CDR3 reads CASSATGGFYEKLFF. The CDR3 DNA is TGCGCCAGCAGCGCCACAGGGGGCTTCTATGAAAAACTGTTTTTT.

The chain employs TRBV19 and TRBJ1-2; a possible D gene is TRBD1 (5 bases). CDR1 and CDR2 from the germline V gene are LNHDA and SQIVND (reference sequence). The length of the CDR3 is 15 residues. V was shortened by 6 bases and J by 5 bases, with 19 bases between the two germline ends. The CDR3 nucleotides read TGTGCCAGTAGATTACCAACAGGCGGACGATATGGCTACACCTTC. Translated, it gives CASRLPTGGRYGYTF.

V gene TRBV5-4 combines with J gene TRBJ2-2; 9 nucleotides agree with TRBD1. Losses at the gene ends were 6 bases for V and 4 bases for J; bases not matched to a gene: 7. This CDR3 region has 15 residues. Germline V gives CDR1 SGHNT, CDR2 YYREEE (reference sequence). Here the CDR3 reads CASTQGQGPTGELFF. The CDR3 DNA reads TGTGCCAGCACCCAGGGACAGGGACCCACCGGGGAGCTGTTTTTT.

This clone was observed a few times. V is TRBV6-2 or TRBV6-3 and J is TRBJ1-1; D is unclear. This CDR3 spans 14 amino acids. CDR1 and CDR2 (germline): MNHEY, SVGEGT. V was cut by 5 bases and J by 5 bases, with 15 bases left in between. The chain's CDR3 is CASSSSRSRTEAFF. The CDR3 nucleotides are TGTGCCAGCAGTAGTAGCCGGAGTAGGACTGAAGCTTTCTTT.

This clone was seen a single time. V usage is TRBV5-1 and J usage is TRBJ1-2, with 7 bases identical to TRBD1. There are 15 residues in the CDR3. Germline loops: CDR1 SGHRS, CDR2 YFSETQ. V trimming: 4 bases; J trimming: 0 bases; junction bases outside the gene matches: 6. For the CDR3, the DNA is TGCGCCAGCAGCCCCGGGGACAGCCCTAACTATGGCTACACCTTC. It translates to CASSPGDSPNYGYTF. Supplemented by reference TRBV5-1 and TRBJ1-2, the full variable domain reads KAGVTQTPRYLIKTRGQQVTLSCSPISGHRSVSWYQQTPGQGLQFLFEYFSETQRNKGNFPGRFSGRQFSNSRSEMNVSTLELGDSALYLCASSPGDSPNYGYTFGSGTRLTVV.

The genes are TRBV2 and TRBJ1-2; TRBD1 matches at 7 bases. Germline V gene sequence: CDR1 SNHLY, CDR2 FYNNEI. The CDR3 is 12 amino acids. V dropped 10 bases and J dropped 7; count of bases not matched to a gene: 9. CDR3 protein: CATRTGGGGYTF. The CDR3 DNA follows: TGTGCCACCCGGACAGGTGGGGGTGGCTACACCTTC.

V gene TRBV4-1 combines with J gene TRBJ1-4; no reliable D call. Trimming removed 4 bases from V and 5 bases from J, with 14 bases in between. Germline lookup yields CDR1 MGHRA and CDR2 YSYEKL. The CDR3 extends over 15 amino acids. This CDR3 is CASSPPQAGNEKLFF. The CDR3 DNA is TGCGCCAGCAGCCCTCCGCAGGCGGGCAATGAAAAACTGTTTTTT.

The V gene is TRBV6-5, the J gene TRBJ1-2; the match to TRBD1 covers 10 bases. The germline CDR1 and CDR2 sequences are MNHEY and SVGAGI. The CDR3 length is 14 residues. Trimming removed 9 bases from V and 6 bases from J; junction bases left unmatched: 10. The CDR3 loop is CASCVRDRGHGYTF. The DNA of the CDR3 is TGTGCCAGTTGCGTCCGGGACAGGGGACATGGCTACACCTTC.

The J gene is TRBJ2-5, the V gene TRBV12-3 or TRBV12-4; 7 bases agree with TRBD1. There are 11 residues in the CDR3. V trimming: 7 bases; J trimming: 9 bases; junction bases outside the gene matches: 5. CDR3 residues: CASMITGAQYF. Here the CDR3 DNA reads TGTGCCAGCATGATAACAGGGGCCCAGTACTTC.

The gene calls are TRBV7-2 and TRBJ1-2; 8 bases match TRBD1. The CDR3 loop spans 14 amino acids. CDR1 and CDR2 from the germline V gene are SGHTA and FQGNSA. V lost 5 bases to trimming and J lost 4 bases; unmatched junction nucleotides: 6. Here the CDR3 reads CASSPGQGFYGYTF. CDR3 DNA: TGTGCCAGCAGCCCCGGACAGGGATTCTATGGCTACACCTTC.

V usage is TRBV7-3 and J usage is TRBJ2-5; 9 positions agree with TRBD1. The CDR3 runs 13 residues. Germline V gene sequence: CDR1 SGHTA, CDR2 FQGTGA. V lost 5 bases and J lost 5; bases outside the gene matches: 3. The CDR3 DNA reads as TGTGCCAGCAGCACGGGACAGGGTGAGACCCAGTACTTC. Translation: CASSTGQGETQYF. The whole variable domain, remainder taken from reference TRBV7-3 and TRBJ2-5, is GAGVSQTPSNKVTEKGKYVELRCDPISGHTALYWYRQSLGQGPEFLIYFQGTGAADDSGLPNDRFFAVRPEGSVSTLKIQRTERGDSAVYLCASSTGQGETQYFGPGTRLLVL.

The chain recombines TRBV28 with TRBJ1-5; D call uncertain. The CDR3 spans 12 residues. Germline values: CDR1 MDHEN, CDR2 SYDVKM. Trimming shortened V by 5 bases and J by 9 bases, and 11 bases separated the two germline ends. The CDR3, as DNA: TGTGCCAGCAGTGAGGGTACTAGGCCCCAGCATTTT. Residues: CASSEGTRPQHF.

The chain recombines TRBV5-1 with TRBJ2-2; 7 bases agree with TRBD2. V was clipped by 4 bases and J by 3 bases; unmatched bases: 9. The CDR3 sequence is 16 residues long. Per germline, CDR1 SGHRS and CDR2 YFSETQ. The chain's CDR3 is CASSRTGGLDTGELFF. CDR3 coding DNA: TGCGCCAGCAGCCGAACGGGCGGACTAGACACCGGGGAGCTGTTTTTT.

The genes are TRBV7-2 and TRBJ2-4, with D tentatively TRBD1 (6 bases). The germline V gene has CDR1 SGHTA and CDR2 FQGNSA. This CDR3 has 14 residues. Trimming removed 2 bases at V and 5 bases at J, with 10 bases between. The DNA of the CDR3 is TGTGCCAGCAGCTTAAGGGGGACCGAAAACATTCAGTACTTC. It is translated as CASSLRGTENIQYF.

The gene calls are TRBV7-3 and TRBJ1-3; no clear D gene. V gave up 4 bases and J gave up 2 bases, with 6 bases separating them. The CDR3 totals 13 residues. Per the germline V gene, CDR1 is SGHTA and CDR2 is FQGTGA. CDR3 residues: CASSSLAGNTIYF. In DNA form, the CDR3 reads TGTGCCAGCAGCTCACTAGCTGGAAACACCATATATTTT.